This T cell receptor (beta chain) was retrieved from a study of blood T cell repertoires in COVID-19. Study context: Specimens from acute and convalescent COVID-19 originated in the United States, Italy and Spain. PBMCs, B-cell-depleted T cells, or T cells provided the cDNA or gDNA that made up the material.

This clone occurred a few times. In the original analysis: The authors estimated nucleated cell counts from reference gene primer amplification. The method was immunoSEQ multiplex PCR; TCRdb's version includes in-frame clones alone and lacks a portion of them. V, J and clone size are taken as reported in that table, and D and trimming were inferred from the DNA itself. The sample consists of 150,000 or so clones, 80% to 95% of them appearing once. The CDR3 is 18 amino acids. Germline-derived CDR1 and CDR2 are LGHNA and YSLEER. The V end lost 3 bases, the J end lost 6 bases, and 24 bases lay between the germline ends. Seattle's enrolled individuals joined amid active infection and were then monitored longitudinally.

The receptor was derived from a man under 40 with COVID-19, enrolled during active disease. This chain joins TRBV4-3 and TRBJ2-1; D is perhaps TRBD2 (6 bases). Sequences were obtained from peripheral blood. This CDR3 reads CASSQSDPDGWGVNEQFF. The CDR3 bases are TGCGCCAGCAGCCAGTCTGACCCCGACGGCTGGGGGGTCAATGAGCAGTTCTTC.